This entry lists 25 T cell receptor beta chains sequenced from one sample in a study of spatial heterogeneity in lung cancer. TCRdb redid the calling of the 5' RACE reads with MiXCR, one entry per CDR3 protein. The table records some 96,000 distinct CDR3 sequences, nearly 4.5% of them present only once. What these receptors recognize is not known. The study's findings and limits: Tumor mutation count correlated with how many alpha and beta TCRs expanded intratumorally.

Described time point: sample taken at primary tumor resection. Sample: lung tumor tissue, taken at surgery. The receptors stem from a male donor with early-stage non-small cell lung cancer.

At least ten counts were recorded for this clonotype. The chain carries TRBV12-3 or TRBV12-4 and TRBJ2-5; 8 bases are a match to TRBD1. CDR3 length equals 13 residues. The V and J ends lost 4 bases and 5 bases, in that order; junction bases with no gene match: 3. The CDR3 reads CASSYQGAETQYF. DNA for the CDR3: TGTGCCAGCAGTTATCAGGGGGCCGAGACCCAGTACTTC.

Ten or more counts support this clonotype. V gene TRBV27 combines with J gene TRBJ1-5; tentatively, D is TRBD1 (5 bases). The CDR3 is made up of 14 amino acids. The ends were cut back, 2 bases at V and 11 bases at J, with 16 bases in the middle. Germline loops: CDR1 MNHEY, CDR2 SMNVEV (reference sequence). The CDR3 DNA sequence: TGTGCCAGCAGTTTAAGGGGCGTAGGCGAGGCCCAGCATTTT. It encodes CASSLRGVGEAQHF.

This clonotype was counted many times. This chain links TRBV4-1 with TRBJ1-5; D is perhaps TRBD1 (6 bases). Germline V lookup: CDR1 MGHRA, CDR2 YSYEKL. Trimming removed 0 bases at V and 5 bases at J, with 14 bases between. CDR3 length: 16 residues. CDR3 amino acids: CASSQDFQGLYQPQHF. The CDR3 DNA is TGCGCCAGCAGCCAAGATTTTCAGGGGCTATATCAGCCCCAGCATTTT.

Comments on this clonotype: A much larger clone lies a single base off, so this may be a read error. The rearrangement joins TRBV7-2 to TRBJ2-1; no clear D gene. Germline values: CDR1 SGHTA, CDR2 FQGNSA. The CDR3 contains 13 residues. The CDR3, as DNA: TGTGTCAGCAGCTTAGCTAGAAACAATGAGCAGTTCTTC. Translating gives CVSSLARNNEQFF.

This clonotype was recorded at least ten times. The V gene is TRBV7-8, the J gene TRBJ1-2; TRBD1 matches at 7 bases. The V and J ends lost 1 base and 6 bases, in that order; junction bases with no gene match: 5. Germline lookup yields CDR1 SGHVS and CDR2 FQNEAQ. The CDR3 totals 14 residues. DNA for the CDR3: TGTGCCAGCAGCTTAGTCCGACAGGGCGATGGCTACACCTTC. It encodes CASSLVRQGDGYTF.

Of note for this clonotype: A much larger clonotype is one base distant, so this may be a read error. The CDR3 is CASSPDYNSLLHF. The CDR3 coding sequence is TGTGCCAGCAGTCCTGACTATAATTCACTCCTCCACTTT. The V and J genes are TRBV6-5 and TRBJ1-6; no definite D call. Germline CDR1 MNHEY, CDR2 SVGAGI. This CDR3 has 13 amino acids.

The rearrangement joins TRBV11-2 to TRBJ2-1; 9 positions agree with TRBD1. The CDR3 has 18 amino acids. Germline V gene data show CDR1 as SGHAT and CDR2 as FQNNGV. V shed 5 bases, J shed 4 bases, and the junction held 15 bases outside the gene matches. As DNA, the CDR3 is TGTGCCAGCAGCCCGGGGAGGGGACAGGGTCGGGTTTACAATGAGCAGTTCTTC. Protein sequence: CASSPGRGQGRVYNEQFF.

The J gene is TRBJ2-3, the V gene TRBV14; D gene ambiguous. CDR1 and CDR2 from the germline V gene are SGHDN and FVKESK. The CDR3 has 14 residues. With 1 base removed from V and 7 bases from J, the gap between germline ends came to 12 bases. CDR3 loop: CASSQASIGHTQYF. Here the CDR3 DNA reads TGTGCCAGCAGCCAAGCATCTATCGGTCATACGCAGTATTTT. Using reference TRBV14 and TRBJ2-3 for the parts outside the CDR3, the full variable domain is EAGVTQFPSHSVIEKGQTVTLRCDPISGHDNLYWYRRVMGKEIKFLLHFVKESKQDESGMPNNRFLAERTGGTYSTLKVQPAELEDSGVYFCASSQASIGHTQYFGPGTRLTVL.

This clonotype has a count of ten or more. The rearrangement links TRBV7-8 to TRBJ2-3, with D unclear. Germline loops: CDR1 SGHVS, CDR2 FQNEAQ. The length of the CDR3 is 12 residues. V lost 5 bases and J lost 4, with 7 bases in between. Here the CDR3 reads CASSTLSDTQYF. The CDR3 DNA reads TGTGCCAGCAGCACCCTGTCAGATACGCAGTATTTT.

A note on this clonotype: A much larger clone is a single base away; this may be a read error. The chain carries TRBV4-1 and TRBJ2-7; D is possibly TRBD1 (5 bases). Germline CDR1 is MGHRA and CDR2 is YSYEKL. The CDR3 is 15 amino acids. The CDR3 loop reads CTSSQLGRLGDEQYF. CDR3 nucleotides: TGCACCAGCAGCCAATTGGGGCGATTAGGGGACGAGCAGTACTTC.

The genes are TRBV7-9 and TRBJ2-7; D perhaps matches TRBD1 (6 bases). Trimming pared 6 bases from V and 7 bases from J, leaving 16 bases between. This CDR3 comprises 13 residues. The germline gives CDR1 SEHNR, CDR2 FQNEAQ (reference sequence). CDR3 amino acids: CASRRQASEEQYF. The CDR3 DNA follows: TGTGCCAGCAGGCGACAGGCCTCGGAAGAGCAGTACTTC.

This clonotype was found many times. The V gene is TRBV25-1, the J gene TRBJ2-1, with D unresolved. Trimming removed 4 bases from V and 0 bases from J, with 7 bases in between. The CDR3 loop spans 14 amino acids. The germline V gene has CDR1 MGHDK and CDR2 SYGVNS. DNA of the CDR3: TGTGCCAGCAGTGGTGGGGTCTCCTACAATGAGCAGTTCTTC. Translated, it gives CASSGGVSYNEQFF. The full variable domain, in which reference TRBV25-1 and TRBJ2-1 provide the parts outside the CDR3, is EADIYQTPRYLVIGTGKKITLECSQTMGHDKMYWYQQDPGMELHLIHYSYGVNSTEKGDLSSESTVSRIRTEHFPLTLESARPSHTSQYLCASSGGVSYNEQFFGPGTRLTVL.

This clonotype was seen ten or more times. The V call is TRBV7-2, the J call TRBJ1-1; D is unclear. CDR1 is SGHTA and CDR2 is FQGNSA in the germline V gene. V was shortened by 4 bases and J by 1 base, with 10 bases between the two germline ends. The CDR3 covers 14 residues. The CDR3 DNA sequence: TGTGCCAGCAGCTCCGATTCAGGGAACACTGAAGCTTTCTTT. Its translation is CASSSDSGNTEAFF.

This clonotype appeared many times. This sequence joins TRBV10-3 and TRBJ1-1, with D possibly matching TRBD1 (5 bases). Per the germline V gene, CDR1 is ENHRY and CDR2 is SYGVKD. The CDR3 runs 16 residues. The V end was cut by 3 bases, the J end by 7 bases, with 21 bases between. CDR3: CAISDMAGRAKGEAFF. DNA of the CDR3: TGTGCCATCAGTGATATGGCAGGGCGGGCTAAGGGTGAAGCTTTCTTT.

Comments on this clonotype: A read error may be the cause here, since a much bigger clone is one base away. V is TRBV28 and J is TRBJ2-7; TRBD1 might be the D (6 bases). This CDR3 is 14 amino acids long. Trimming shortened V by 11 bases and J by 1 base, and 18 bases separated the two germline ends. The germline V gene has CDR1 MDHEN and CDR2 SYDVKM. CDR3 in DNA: TGTGCCGGCGTGACGGGACAAAGGTCCTACGAGCAGTACTTC. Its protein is CAGVTGQRSYEQYF.

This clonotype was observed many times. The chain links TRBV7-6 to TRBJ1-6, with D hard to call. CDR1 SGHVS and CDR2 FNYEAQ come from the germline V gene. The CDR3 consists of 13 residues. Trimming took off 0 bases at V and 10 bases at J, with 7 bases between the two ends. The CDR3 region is CASSLALMSPLHF. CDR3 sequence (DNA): TGTGCCAGCAGCTTAGCGCTCATGTCACCCCTCCACTTT.

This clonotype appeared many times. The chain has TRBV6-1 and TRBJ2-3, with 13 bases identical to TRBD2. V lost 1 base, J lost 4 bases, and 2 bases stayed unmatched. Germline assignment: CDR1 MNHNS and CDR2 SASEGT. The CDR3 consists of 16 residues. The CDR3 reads CASSEGLAGGSDTQYF. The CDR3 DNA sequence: TGTGCCAGCAGTGAAGGACTAGCGGGGGGCTCAGATACGCAGTATTTT.

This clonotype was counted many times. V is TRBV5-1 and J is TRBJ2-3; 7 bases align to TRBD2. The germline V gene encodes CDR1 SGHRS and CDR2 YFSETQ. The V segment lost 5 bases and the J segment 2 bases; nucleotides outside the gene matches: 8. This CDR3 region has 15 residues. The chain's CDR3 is CASRLGDYFTDTQYF. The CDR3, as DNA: TGCGCCAGCAGACTTGGGGACTATTTCACAGATACGCAGTATTTT.

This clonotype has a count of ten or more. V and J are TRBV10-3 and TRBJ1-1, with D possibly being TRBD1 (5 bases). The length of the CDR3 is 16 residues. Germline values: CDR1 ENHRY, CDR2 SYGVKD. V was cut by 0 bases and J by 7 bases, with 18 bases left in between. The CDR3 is CAISESRGIRPVEAFF. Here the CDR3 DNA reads TGTGCCATCAGTGAGTCGAGGGGAATCAGACCTGTTGAAGCTTTCTTT.

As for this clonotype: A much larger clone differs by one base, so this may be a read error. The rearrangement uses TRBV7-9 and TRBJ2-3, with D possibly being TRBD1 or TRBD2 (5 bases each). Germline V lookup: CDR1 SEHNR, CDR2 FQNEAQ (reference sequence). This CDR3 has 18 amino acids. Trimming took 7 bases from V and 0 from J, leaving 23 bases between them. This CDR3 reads CASTPTRGYVLSTDTQYF. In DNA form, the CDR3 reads TGTGCCAGCACCCCGACCCGGGGCTATGTACTAAGCACAGATACGCAGTATTTT.

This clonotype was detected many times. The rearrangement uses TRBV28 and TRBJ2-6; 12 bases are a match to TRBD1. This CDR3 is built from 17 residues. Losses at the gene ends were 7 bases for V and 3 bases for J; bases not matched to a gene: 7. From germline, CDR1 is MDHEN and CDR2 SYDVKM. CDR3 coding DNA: TGTGCCAGCAAACCGGGACAGGGGGCGATTGGGGCCAACGTCCTGACTTTC. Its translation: CASKPGQGAIGANVLTF. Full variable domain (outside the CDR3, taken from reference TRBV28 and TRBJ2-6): DVKVTQSSRYLVKRTGEKVFLECVQDMDHENMFWYRQDPGLGLRLIYFSYDVKMKEKGDIPEGYSVSREKKERFSLILESASTNQTSMYLCASKPGQGAIGANVLTFGAGSRLTVL.

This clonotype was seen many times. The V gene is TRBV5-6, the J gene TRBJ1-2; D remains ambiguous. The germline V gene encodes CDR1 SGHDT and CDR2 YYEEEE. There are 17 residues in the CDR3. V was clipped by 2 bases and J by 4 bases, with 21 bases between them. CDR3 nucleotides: TGTGCCAGCAGCTTAAAACTGGGCCGACTTACGTTCTATGGCTACACCTTC. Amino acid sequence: CASSLKLGRLTFYGYTF.

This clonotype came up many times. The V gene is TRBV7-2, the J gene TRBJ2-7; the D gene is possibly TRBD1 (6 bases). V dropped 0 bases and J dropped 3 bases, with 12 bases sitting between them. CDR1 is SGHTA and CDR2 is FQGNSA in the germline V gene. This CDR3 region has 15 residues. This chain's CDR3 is CASSLAHREIYEQYF. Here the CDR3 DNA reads TGTGCCAGCAGCTTAGCTCACAGGGAAATCTACGAGCAGTACTTC.

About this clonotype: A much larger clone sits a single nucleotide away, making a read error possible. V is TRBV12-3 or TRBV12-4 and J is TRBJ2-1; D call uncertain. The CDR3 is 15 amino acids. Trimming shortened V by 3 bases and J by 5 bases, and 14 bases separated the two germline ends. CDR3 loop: CASSFSWSRNNEQFF. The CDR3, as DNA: TGTGCCAGCAGTTTTAGCTGGAGTCGGAACAATGAGCAGTTCTTC.

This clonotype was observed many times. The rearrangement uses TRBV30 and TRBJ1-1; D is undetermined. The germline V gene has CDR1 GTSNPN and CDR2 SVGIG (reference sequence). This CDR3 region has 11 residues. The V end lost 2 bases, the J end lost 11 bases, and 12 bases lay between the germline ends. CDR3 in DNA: TGTGCCTGGAGTCGGACCGGCGGGGCTTTCTTT. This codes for CAWSRTGGAFF. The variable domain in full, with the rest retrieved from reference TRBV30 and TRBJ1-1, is SQTIHQWPATLVQPVGSPLSLECTVEGTSNPNLYWYRQAAGRGLQLLFYSVGIGQISSEVPQNLSASRPQDRQFILSSKKLLLSDSGFYLCAWSRTGGAFFGQGTRLTVV.